These T cell receptor beta chains were read from a single sample in a study of cytomegalovirus exposure and HLA in healthy donors. The data were produced by immunoSEQ multiplex PCR, yet TCRdb's version contains in-frame clones alone and is incomplete. Of 240,000 or so clones in the sample, about 80% were seen once. Sequencing was done on a sample of PBMCs. These receptors came from a woman aged 55 to 70 in good health and CMV-seropositive. Both conserved end residues are part of each CDR3. The D gene is left open where the match is weak. Only some rows state a clone size, as once, few, many or a class for expanded clones.

J: TRBJ1-1
V: TRBV27
D: -
size: few
CDR3: CASRTQGGMNTEAFF
DNA: TGTGCCAGCAGGACACAGGGTGGTATGAACACTGAAGCTTTCTTT

J: TRBJ2-3
V: TRBV9
D: TRBD2
size: -
CDR3: CASSVAGGLADTQYF
DNA: TGTGCCAGCAGCGTGGCGGGAGGGTTGGCAGATACGCAGTATTTT

J: TRBJ2-3
V: TRBV10-3
D: TRBD1
size: -
CDR3: CAITLGQGGTDTQYF
DNA: TGTGCCATCACCTTGGGACAGGGAGGTACAGATACGCAGTATTTT

J: TRBJ1-3
V: TRBV6-1
D: TRBD1
size: once
CDR3: CASSEVTGHSGNTIYF
DNA: TGTGCCAGCAGTGAGGTGACAGGGCACTCTGGAAACACCATATATTTT

J: TRBJ2-1
V: TRBV5-1
D: TRBD2
size: -
CDR3: CASSLGTSGNNEQFF
DNA: TGCGCCAGCAGCTTGGGGACTAGCGGAAACAATGAGCAGTTCTTC

J: TRBJ2-5
V: TRBV4-1
D: -
size: -
CDR3: CASSHPGAQETQYF
DNA: TGCGCCAGCAGCCACCCAGGGGCCCAAGAGACCCAGTACTTC

J: TRBJ1-2
V: TRBV29-1
D: -
size: -
CDR3: CSVGGRAVEVGYTF
DNA: TGCAGCGTTGGGGGTCGGGCGGTGGAGGTTGGCTACACCTTC

J: TRBJ2-7
V: TRBV6-1
D: -
size: -
CDR3: CASSVAYTGSYEQYF
DNA: TGTGCCAGCAGTGTAGCTTACACGGGATCCTACGAGCAGTACTTC

J: TRBJ2-7
V: TRBV10-3
D: -
size: -
CDR3: CAISGEVSYEQYF
DNA: TGTGCCATCAGTGGGGAGGTATCCTACGAGCAGTACTTC

J: TRBJ2-7
V: TRBV5-1
D: -
size: few
CDR3: CASSLGRTSTPEQYF
DNA: TGCGCCAGCAGCTTGGGTCGTACTAGTACACCCGAGCAGTACTTC

J: TRBJ1-1
V: TRBV5-1
D: -
size: -
CDR3: CASTRLGGRVENTEAFF
DNA: TGCGCCAGCACCCGACTGGGGGGTCGGGTAGAGAACACTGAAGCTTTCTTT

J: TRBJ2-5
V: TRBV20-1
D: -
size: -
CDR3: CSANRETQYF
DNA: TGCAGTGCTAACAGAGAGACCCAGTACTTC